This T cell receptor (beta chain) appears in the sequencing data of a study of human T cells and chemical hapten exposure (dated by TCRdb to about 2021). Regarding the study in general: For sensitization, 2% DPC in acetone was applied to a 2 cm by 2 cm area of upper inner arm skin. Libraries were pooled for sequencing, and variation in per-sample TCR yields was attributed mainly to small differences in library volumes within the pool. Blood samples were taken from patients before sensitization (week 0) and at 2, 6 and about 24 weeks after DPC sensitization. Patch testing was performed on the upper back with Finn chambers containing 0.01% DPC, and the patch tests were scored after 6 days according to International Contact Dermatitis Research Group standards. Nearly 30 alopecia patients gave blood for TCR sequencing at one to four time points (pre-sensitization, 2, 6 and 24 weeks). Throughout the roughly 26-week study period, patients were also given weekly therapeutic DPC doses on the scalp. The mostly female patient cohort included alopecia areata with under or over 50% scalp involvement, alopecia totalis and alopecia universalis. In alopecia patients, the study followed how the peripheral blood TCR repertoire changed in vivo over primary and secondary sensitization to diphenylcyclopropenone (DPC), a hapten.

Trimming removed 0 bases from V and 3 bases from J, leaving 8 bases between the germline ends. From the cysteine up to the phenylalanine, the CDR3 has a length of 14 residues. The entry retains the CDR3 DNA only, 42 bases that are in frame from base 1. The germline V gene (reference sequence) specifies MNHNY as CDR1 and SVGAGI as CDR2. The method was RACE. Sequencing took place on a NextSeq 500. During library preparation, unique molecular identifiers were attached to individual cDNA molecules so that TCRs could be counted in a quantitative, reproducible way. Each blood RNA sample was used to sequence both TCR alpha and TCR beta chains. From the authors' description of their analysis: A median of about 87,000 TCRs per sample was observed, with a range of about 20,000 to 690,600. The Decombinator software suite was used to annotate the V, J and CDR3 of the TCR reads. For PS versus PT1 abundance plots, all samples were subsampled to the same number of TCRs (28,000). TCRs were defined as expanded if absent before sensitization and observed at least eight times at the 2-week time point. TCRdb ran its own pipeline on the public reads, namely fastp trimming at Q25 and MiXCR clone calling, and kept in-frame beta chains. One record per CDR3 amino acid sequence lists the most common genes and DNA. Clone size and V and J calls follow TCRdb, not the original study. A total of a few hundred thousand distinct CDR3 sequences appear in this sample, around 7.7% of them only once. 0.9% to 1.5% of the sample is in the top ten clones.

A word on this clonotype: Its antigen is currently not known. Per-nucleotide qualities are absent, and no much larger clonotype sits a single base away.

The time point label corresponds to: pre-sensitization, week 0. Sample treatment or condition, as interpreted from the label and publication: therapeutic diphenylcyclopropenone sensitization with weekly scalp DPC. At each patch-test visit, blood was drawn before the patch test was applied. Patients were eligible if aged 18 to 70, diagnosed with alopecia and judged suitable for DPC therapy, and pregnant patients were excluded. Total RNA was isolated from unfractionated whole blood collected in Tempus Blood RNA tubes. What the authors observed across the whole study: Significantly more large CDR3 similarity clusters were formed by expanded TCRs than by pre-sensitization or healthy control sets, consistent with antigen-driven responses. All patients had alopecia, a presumed autoimmune disease, so their immune response might differ from that of healthy individuals. The number of PT1 expanded TCRs positively correlated with patch test score, significant at thresholds 8, 16 and 32 but not 4. Repeated subsampling changed both the strength of the expansion versus patch-test correlation and the threshold at which that correlation became significant. No change with DPC sensitization was found in the number of TCRs above 1 in 1000 frequency, and no evidence of global repertoire structure alterations was found.

This receptor chain uses TRBV6-6 and TRBJ1-2; no D gene call is confident. The origin of this receptor is a man between 18 and 29 years old with alopecia areata. Some clones in this sample may be carry-over from other donors' samples. Sequencing was performed on whole blood, taken in connection with sensitization to the hapten diphenylcyclopropenone (DPC). The CDR3 amino acid sequence is: CASSYSNGDYGYTF. The DNA reads TGTGCCAGCAGTTACTCGAACGGGGACTATGGCTACACCTTC.